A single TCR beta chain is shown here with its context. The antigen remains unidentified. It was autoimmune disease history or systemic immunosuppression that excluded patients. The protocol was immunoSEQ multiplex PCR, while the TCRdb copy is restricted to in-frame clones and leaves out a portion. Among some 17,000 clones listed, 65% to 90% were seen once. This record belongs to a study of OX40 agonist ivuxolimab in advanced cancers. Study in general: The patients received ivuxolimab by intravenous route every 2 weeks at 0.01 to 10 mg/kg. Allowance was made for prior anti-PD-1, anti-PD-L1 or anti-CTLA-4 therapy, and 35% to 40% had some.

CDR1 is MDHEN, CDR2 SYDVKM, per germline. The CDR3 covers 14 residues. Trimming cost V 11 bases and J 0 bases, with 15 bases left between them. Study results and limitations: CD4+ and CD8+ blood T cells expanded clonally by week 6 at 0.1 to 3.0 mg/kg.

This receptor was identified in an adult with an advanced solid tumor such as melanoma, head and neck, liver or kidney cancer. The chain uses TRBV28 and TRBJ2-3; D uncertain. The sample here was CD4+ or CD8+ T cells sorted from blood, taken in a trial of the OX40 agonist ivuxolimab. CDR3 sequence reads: CASRDTASTDTQYF. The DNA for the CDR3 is TGTGCCTCAAGAGACACGGCTAGCACAGATACGCAGTATTTT.